The rows below give T cell receptor beta chains drawn from one sample of a study of T cells in Graves' hyperthyroidism and ophthalmopathy. TCRdb called the multiplex PCR reads again in MiXCR, with one record for every CDR3 protein. The sample lists 540,000 or so distinct CDR3 sequences; 15% to 19% were seen once. Sequenced input: blood. The receptors were sampled from a woman aged 25 to 39 with Graves' hyperthyroidism. CDR3s include the opening cysteine and the closing phenylalanine or tryptophan. A D gene is named only where the DNA matches it firmly. Size is stated for part of the rows, as once, few or many counts, or as a class when the clone is expanded.

clone size	V gene	J gene	D gene	CDR3 protein	CDR3 DNA
many	TRBV12-3/TRBV12-4	TRBJ2-7	TRBD1	CASSVPWGQGAYEQYF	TGTGCCAGCAGTGTCCCCTGGGGACAGGGGGCTTACGAGCAGTACTTC
many	TRBV28	TRBJ2-7	TRBD2	CASSLRSAGEKYEQYF	TGTGCCAGCAGTTTACGGTCTGCGGGAGAAAAGTACGAGCAGTACTTC
few	TRBV11-3	TRBJ2-1	-	CASSWLRDHYNERFF	TGTGCCAGCAGCTGGCTTAGGGATCATTACAATGAGCGGTTCTTC
many	TRBV30	TRBJ2-3	-	CAWNGTDTQYF	TGTGCCTGGAACGGAACAGATACGCAGTATTTT
many	TRBV30	TRBJ1-5	-	CAWWSPYSNQPQHF	TGTGCCTGGTGGAGCCCGTATAGCAATCAGCCCCAGCATTTT
many	TRBV11-2	TRBJ2-3	-	CASSLLSISDTQYF	TGTGCCAGCAGCTTACTGTCGATTTCAGATACGCAGTATTTT
-	TRBV18	TRBJ2-3	-	CASSPRQLGGTDTQYF	TGTGCCAGCTCACCACGACAACTAGGTGGCACAGATACGCAGTATTTT
few	TRBV4-1	TRBJ2-1	-	CASSQDLAAVGNEQFF	TGCGCCAGCAGCCAAGACTTGGCCGCCGTCGGGAATGAGCAGTTCTTC
-	TRBV20-1	TRBJ2-7	-	CSARVGSSYEQYF	TGCAGTGCTAGAGTTGGTTCCTCCTACGAGCAGTACTTC
many	TRBV27	TRBJ1-6	TRBD1	CASRTRTGDSYNSPLHF	TGTGCCAGCAGAACCCGGACAGGAGACTCCTATAATTCACCCCTCCACTTT
many	TRBV7-2	TRBJ2-7	-	CASSFGAGTVVLSYEQYF	TGTGCCAGCAGCTTCGGCGCGGGGACAGTTGTACTATCCTACGAGCAGTACTTC